The clone carrying this TCR beta chain was seen once. A junction end diverges from the germline sequence, so it may reflect a read error. Between 20 and 30 mg of unsorted bulk tissue served as the source from which RNA and DNA were co-extracted. Whichever tumor sample was examined, it had over 80% viable tumor cells. This record comes from a study of tumor-infiltrating lymphocytes in primary liver carcinoma. The CDR3 is 15 residues long. Germline V gene sequence: CDR1 SGHAT, CDR2 FQNNGV. Starting from approximately 500 ng of total RNA, TCR beta cDNA was produced with a primer in the constant region. Three nested multiplex PCR rounds, a slightly modified ARM-PCR method, built the TCR beta libraries. The first two PCR rounds, approximately 10 cycles each, used TRBV1-TRBV30 forward primers and a C-beta reverse primer. TCRdb used MiXCR to reprocess the multiplex PCR reads, holding one entry per CDR3 protein. Of about 110,000 distinct CDR3 sequences listed, approximately 70% were seen once; the top ten hold 9.3%.

The TCR sequence derives from a woman aged 55-69 years with primary liver carcinoma and hepatitis B virus infection. Sequencing input: liver tumor tissue from sampling region 1. Stated subset: tumor region T1, superior pole. The V gene is TRBV11-2, the J gene TRBJ1-1; D remains ambiguous. The CDR3 bases are TGTGCCAGCAGCTTAACAACATGGGGAGGAACTGAAGCTCTCTTT. Translated: CASSLTTWGGTEALF.